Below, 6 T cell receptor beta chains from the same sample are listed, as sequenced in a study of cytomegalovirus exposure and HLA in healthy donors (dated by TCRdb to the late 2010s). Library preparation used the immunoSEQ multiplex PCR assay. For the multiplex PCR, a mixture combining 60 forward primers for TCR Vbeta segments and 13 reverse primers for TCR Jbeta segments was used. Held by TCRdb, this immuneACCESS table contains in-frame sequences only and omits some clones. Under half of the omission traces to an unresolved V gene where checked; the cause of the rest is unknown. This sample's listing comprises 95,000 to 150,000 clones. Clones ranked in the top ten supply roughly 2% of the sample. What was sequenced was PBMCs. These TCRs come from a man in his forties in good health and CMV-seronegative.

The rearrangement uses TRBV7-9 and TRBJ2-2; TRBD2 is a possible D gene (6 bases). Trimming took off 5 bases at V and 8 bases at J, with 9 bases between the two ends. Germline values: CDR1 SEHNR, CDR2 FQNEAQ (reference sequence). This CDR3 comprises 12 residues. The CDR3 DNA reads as TGTGCCAGCAGCCGACTAGAGGGGGAGCTGTTTTTT. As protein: CASSRLEGELFF.

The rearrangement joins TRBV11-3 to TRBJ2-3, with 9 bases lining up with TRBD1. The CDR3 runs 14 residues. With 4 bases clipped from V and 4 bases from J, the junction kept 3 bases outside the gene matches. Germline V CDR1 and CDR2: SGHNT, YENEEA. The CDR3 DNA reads TGTGCCAGCAGCTATGGACAGGGGCCAGATACGCAGTATTTT. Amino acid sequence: CASSYGQGPDTQYF.

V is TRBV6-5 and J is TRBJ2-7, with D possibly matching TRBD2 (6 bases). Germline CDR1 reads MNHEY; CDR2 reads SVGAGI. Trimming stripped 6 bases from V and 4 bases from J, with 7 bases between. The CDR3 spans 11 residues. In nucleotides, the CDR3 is TGTGCCAGCAGCCGGGAGTACGAGCAGTACTTC. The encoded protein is CASSREYEQYF.

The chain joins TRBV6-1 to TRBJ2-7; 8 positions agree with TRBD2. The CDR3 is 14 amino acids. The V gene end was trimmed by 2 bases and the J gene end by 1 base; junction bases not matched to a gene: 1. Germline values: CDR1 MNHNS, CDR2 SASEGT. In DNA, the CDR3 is TGTGCCAGCAGTGAACGGGGGGGGTCCTACGAGCAGTACTTC. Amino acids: CASSERGGSYEQYF.

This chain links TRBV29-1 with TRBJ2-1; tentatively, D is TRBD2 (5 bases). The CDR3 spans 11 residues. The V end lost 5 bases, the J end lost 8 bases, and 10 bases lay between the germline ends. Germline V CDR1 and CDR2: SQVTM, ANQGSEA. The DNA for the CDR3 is TGCAGCGTTCACTCCGGGGATGAGCAGTTCTTC. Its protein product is CSVHSGDEQFF.

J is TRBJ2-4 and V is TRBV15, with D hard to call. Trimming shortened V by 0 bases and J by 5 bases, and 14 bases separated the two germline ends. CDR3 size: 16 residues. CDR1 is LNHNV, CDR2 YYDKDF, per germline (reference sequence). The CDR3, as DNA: TGTGCCACCAGCAGAGATATGAGCATTCCTGAAAACATTCAGTACTTC. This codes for CATSRDMSIPENIQYF.